Listed here is a single TCR beta chain. The entry originates in a study of T cells after posttransplantation cyclophosphamide. Germline CDR1 and CDR2: SGHTA and FQGNSA. With V trimmed by 6 bases and J by 6 bases, 16 bases remained unmatched. CDR3 size: 16 residues. Libraries were prepared by immunoSEQ multiplex PCR; TCRdb keeps only in-frame clonotypes and omits some of them. The sample contains more than 12,000 clones, roughly four fifths of which appear only once. Sequenced material: memory CD4+ T cells sorted from PBMCs. The sequence derives from a man aged 45-65 years. The chain combines TRBV7-2 with TRBJ2-7; 8 bases map to TRBD1. The CDR3: CASRMAGGEGLLEQYF. CDR3 in DNA: TGTGCCAGCAGAATGGCAGGGGGCGAGGGGCTTCTCGAGCAGTACTTC.